This T cell receptor (beta chain) was captured in a study of neurological immune-mediated disorders. Study-wide results and caveats: The greatest TCR clonal expansion occurred in HTLV-1-associated myelopathy and the least in multiple sclerosis, which fell below healthy controls. Across subjects, no CDR3 amino acid sequence appeared in expanded clones of more than one subject, a finding that suggested private repertoires in all groups.

It was by 5'RACE with 10-nucleotide random UMIs that the cDNA was made. A single record per CDR3 protein comes from TCRdb applying MiXCR to the 5' RACE reads. The sample consists of roughly 49,000 distinct CDR3 sequences, 13% of them appearing once. Time point here: longitudinal time-point 2. Libraries used 2 million unsorted PBMCs kept frozen in RNAlater. At least ten counts were recorded for this clonotype. Its antigen is not known. The specimen sequenced was PBMCs. This receptor was obtained from a male donor with HTLV-1-associated myelopathy (HAM/TSP).

The CDR3: CASSSLAGGQDTQYF. Written as DNA, the CDR3 is TGCGCCAGCAGCTCACTAGCGGGGGGGCAAGATACGCAGTATTTT. This chain connects TRBV4-3 to TRBJ2-3, with 13 bases that match TRBD2. The J segment lost 5 bases and the V segment lost 5 bases, leaving 4 bases of the junction unmatched. The CDR3 covers 15 residues. CDR1 and CDR2 (germline): LGHNA, YSLEER.